The 20 T cell receptor beta chains below were found in one sample sequenced in a study of graft-versus-host responses after intestinal transplantation. TCRdb's table, derived via immunoSEQ multiplex PCR, lists solely in-frame clones and lacks some. The sample has about 100,000 clones; 91% are singletons. These receptors' antigens are unknown. Sample: unstimulated CD4+ T cells sorted from spleen or lymph node cells, taken before transplant. The receptors stem from a human donor who was the organ donor for an intestinal transplant.

V gene TRBV7-2 combines with J gene TRBJ1-5; TRBD1 is a possible D gene (6 bases). Looked up from germline, CDR1 is SGHTA and CDR2 is FQGNSA. CDR3 length: 15 residues. Trimming removed 1 base from V and 7 bases from J, with 14 bases in between. CDR3 coding DNA: TGTGCCAGCAGCTTAGATACAGGGAATTTCCAGCCCCAGCATTTT. It is translated as CASSLDTGNFQPQHF. Complete variable domain (other parts from reference TRBV7-2 and TRBJ1-5): GAGVSQSPSNKVTEKGKDVELRCDPISGHTALYWYRQSLGQGLEFLIYFQGNSAPDKSGLPSDRFSAERTGGSVSTLTIQRTQQEDSAVYLCASSLDTGNFQPQHFGDGTRLSIL.

CDR3 loop: CASSQEGGGIRDTQYF. CDR3 in DNA: TGTGCCAGCAGCCAAGAAGGCGGGGGAATAAGAGATACGCAGTATTTT. The J gene is TRBJ2-3, the V gene TRBV4-2; 7 bases match TRBD2. Germline V lookup: CDR1 LGHNA, CDR2 YNFKEQ. Losses at the gene ends were 0 bases for V and 5 bases for J; bases not matched to a gene: 8. The CDR3 runs to 16 residues.

The genes are TRBV5-6 and TRBJ2-5; TRBD1 matches 10 bases. The CDR3 covers 15 residues. V was clipped by 3 bases and J by 3 bases; unmatched bases: 5. The germline V gene encodes CDR1 SGHDT and CDR2 YYEEEE. As DNA, the CDR3 is TGTGCCAGCAGCTCAATCGGGACAGGGGAAGAGACCCAGTACTTC. Amino acid sequence: CASSSIGTGEETQYF.

This clone was observed once. The chain has TRBV4-2 and TRBJ2-1; TRBD1 aligns across 8 bases. The CDR3 totals 15 residues. Germline-derived CDR1 and CDR2 are LGHNA and YNFKEQ. J gave up 5 bases and V 1 base, and 4 bases lay outside the gene matches. CDR3 bases: TGTGCCAGCAGCCAAGGCAGGGGGCCTGACAATGAGCAGTTCTTC. Protein sequence: CASSQGRGPDNEQFF.

The genes are TRBV6-5 and TRBJ1-6; possible D gene TRBD1, 5 bases. Germline CDR1 is MNHEY and CDR2 is SVGAGI. This CDR3 has 12 residues. Trimming removed 5 bases at V and 13 bases at J, with 12 bases between. The CDR3 protein is CASSVGWGPLHF. The CDR3 DNA sequence: TGTGCCAGCAGTGTAGGTTGGGGCCCCCTCCACTTT.

V and J are TRBV19 and TRBJ1-2; 7 bases agree with TRBD1. From germline, CDR1 is LNHDA and CDR2 SQIVND (reference sequence). The CDR3 is 15 residues long. V shed 8 bases and J 4 bases; nucleotides not matched to a gene: 13. In nucleotides, the CDR3 is TGTGCCAGTTCGTCTCACAGGGGCAGTACCTATGGCTACACCTTC. Its protein is CASSSHRGSTYGYTF.

This chain joins TRBV7-2 and TRBJ2-5; a possible D gene is TRBD2 (6 bases). Trimming took off 5 bases at V and 4 bases at J, with 11 bases between the two ends. The CDR3 runs 13 residues. The germline V gene has CDR1 SGHTA and CDR2 FQGNSA. Here the CDR3 reads CASSRGWGETQYF. CDR3 coding DNA: TGTGCCAGCAGCCGGGGGTGGGGAGAGACCCAGTACTTC. Full variable domain (remainder filled in from reference TRBV7-2 and TRBJ2-5): GAGVSQSPSNKVTEKGKDVELRCDPISGHTALYWYRQSLGQGLEFLIYFQGNSAPDKSGLPSDRFSAERTGGSVSTLTIQRTQQEDSAVYLCASSRGWGETQYFGPGTRLLVL.

This clone has a handful of counts. This sequence joins TRBV9 and TRBJ2-2; the match to TRBD2 covers 7 bases. The CDR3 loop spans 14 amino acids. The trim removed 4 bases at V and 6 bases at J, leaving 6 bases unmatched. Germline V gene data show CDR1 as SGDLS and CDR2 as YYNGEE. The CDR3 reads CASSHLAGAGELFF. CDR3 nucleotide sequence: TGTGCCAGCAGCCATTTGGCGGGGGCCGGGGAGCTGTTTTTT.

The chain links TRBV9 to TRBJ2-1; D call uncertain. Trimming shortened V by 3 bases and J by 0 bases, and 10 bases separated the two germline ends. This CDR3 is 15 amino acids long. The V gene's germline CDR1 is SGDLS and CDR2 YYNGEE. The CDR3 bases are TGTGCCAGCAGCGCCAGTGCCCTCTCCTACAATGAGCAGTTCTTC. It yields the protein CASSASALSYNEQFF.

As concerns this clone: One end of the junction varies from germline; a read error may be responsible. The sample carries other DNA sequences with the same CDR3. The CDR3 DNA sequence: TGTGCTAGCAGCTTAGTTCCGGGACAGAGCTCCTACGAGCAGTACTTC. Encoded protein: CASSLVPGQSSYEQYF. The chain links TRBV11-2 to TRBJ2-7, with 7 bases that match TRBD1. The V gene's germline CDR1 is SGHAT and CDR2 FQNNGV. The CDR3 contains 16 residues.

The V and J genes are TRBV28 and TRBJ1-1, with D maybe TRBD1 (5 bases). The CDR3 contains 16 residues. Trimming took off 3 bases at V and 1 base at J, with 15 bases between the two ends. Germline-derived CDR1 and CDR2 are MDHEN and SYDVKM. The CDR3 spells CASSFFPRTTNTEAFF. CDR3 bases: TGTGCCAGCAGTTTCTTCCCCCGGACAACGAACACTGAAGCTTTCTTT.

The V and J genes are TRBV6-5 and TRBJ2-3, with TRBD2 matching over 8 bases. The CDR3 is 16 residues long. Germline V gene data show CDR1 as MNHEY and CDR2 as SVGAGI. The V gene end was trimmed by 0 bases and the J gene end by 6 bases; junction bases not matched to a gene: 8. CDR3 residues: CASSYSIRGGRDTQYF. CDR3 nucleotides: TGTGCCAGCAGTTACTCGATACGGGGGGGCCGGGATACGCAGTATTTT.

The rearrangement links TRBV28 to TRBJ2-7; 7 nucleotides match TRBD1. The junction had 17 bases not matched to a gene; V was cut back by 6 bases and J by 3 bases. This CDR3 region has 17 residues. Germline V CDR1 and CDR2: MDHEN, SYDVKM. The CDR3: CASRKGSSGQTFYEQYF. In DNA form, the CDR3 reads TGTGCCAGCAGAAAGGGGAGTTCGGGACAGACATTCTACGAGCAGTACTTC. Looking up the rest from reference TRBV28 and TRBJ2-7 gives the full variable domain: DVKVTQSSRYLVKRTGEKVFLECVQDMDHENMFWYRQDPGLGLRLIYFSYDVKMKEKGDIPEGYSVSREKKERFSLILESASTNQTSMYLCASRKGSSGQTFYEQYFGPGTRLTVT.

The gene calls are TRBV9 and TRBJ2-1, with 9 bases identical to TRBD1. Germline CDR1 SGDLS, CDR2 YYNGEE. Unmatched junction bases numbered 7, after V lost 0 bases and J lost 6 bases. This CDR3 has 16 residues. In nucleotides, the CDR3 is TGTGCCAGCAGCGTAGGGTTCCAGGACAGGGGCAATGAGCAGTTCTTC. As protein: CASSVGFQDRGNEQFF. The full variable domain, with the rest looked up from reference TRBV9 and TRBJ2-1, is DSGVTQTPKHLITATGQRVTLRCSPRSGDLSVYWYQQSLDQGLQFLIQYYNGEERAKGNILERFSAQQFPDLHSELNLSSLELGDSALYFCASSVGFQDRGNEQFFGPGTRLTVL.

J is TRBJ2-2 and V is TRBV5-4; 8 nucleotides align to TRBD2. There are 16 residues in the CDR3. Germline assignment: CDR1 SGHNT and CDR2 YYREEE (reference sequence). V shed 4 bases, J shed 7 bases, and the junction held 12 bases outside the gene matches. CDR3 nucleotide sequence: TGTGCCAGCAGCCCTTCCGGGACTAGTGGAGTCGGGGAGCTGTTTTTT. Its protein product is CASSPSGTSGVGELFF.

Concerning this clone itself: One junction end disagrees with the germline gene, perhaps due to a read error. The chain joins TRBV4-1 to TRBJ1-4; D is uncertain. The CDR3 is made up of 14 amino acids. CDR1 is MGHRA, CDR2 YSYEKL, per germline. The CDR3 DNA reads TGCGCCAGCAGCCAAGTCCCAACAAATGAAAAACTGTTTTTT. It yields the protein CASSQVPTNEKLFF.

CDR3 protein: CASSLGSTSGGPPFF. The CDR3 region has the DNA TGTGCCAGCAGCTTGGGGAGCACTAGCGGGGGCCCCCCGTTCTTC. J is TRBJ2-1 and V is TRBV5-6; 11 bases fit TRBD2. Germline-derived CDR1 and CDR2 are SGHDT and YYEEEE. Trimming cost V 0 bases and J 15 bases; bases outside gene matches: 11. The length of the CDR3 is 15 residues.

This chain joins TRBV10-1 and TRBJ1-5; D gene uncertain. The CDR3 is made up of 14 amino acids. CDR1 is WNHNN and CDR2 is SYGVQD in the germline V gene (reference sequence). V dropped 4 bases and J dropped 5 bases, with 12 bases sitting between them. In DNA form, the CDR3 reads TGCGCCAGCAGTGTAGAGTCCCTTTATCAGCCCCAGCATTTT. Protein: CASSVESLYQPQHF.

This chain's CDR3 is CASSEKAVRVGKDGYTF. In DNA, the CDR3 is TGTGCCAGCAGCGAGAAGGCCGTGAGGGTGGGAAAAGATGGCTACACCTTC. The V gene is TRBV5-8, the J gene TRBJ1-2; D remains unclear. CDR1 is SGHTS, CDR2 YDEGEE, per germline. V was trimmed by 4 bases and J by 6 bases, leaving 25 bases between them. This CDR3 contains 17 residues.

The chain combines TRBV18 with TRBJ2-1; 9 bases fit TRBD1. J was trimmed by 9 bases and V by 1 base; bases with no gene match: 1. Germline V gene lookup returns CDR1 KGHSH and CDR2 LQKENI. The CDR3 runs 13 residues. The CDR3 reads CASSPLDRGEQFF. The CDR3 nucleotides are TGTGCCAGCTCACCACTGGACAGGGGTGAGCAGTTCTTC.